One TCR beta chain is described in this entry. Its specificity is unknown. From the reads, TCRdb called clonotypes with MiXCR, one entry per CDR3 protein. The data contain about 900,000 distinct CDR3 sequences, less than 40% of them singletons. The data derive from a study of T cell repertoires in cytomegalovirus infection. The CDR3 sequence is 16 residues long. CDR1 is MNHNS, CDR2 SASEGT, per germline. V dropped 6 bases and J dropped 8 bases, with 25 bases sitting between them. The V and J genes are TRBV6-1 and TRBJ1-1; D gene unclear. Here the sequenced sample was cultured CD8+ T cells from PBMCs, taken from culture after CMV antigen stimulation. The TCR comes from a human donor in good health (CMV status not recorded). Some clones in this sample may be carry-over from other donors' samples. The CDR3 spells CASREEGESGPPEAFF. The DNA for the CDR3 is TGTGCCAGCAGGGAGGAGGGAGAGTCTGGCCCTCCCGAAGCTTTCTTT.